Described below is a single T cell receptor (beta chain) sequence and its context. Its specific antigen is unknown. The record has no base qualities; no much larger clone is one base away. The data originate from a study of T cells after posttransplantation cyclophosphamide (dated by TCRdb to about 2016). Regarding the complete study: Using TRB sequencing, the study followed how the T cell repertoire reconstituted after myeloablative bone marrow transplantation in which posttransplantation cyclophosphamide served as GVHD prophylaxis. TRB sequencing was performed on blood from all 34 PTCy patients with 1-year posttransplant specimens. Up to about 3 additional blood samples from 2 to 5.2 years after transplant were also TRB-sequenced in 3 patients, as was pretransplant blood from several patients. Public TRB sequences were searched against a database of over 3,500 sequences associated with responses to pathogens, tumor antigens, self-antigens and alloantigens. Antigen receptor sequencing covered samples from 35 PTCy-treated patients and approximately 17 of their related bone marrow donors. Because TRA and TRB clonality were tightly correlated in nine or ten samples, subsequent TCR analyses were focused on TRB only. What the authors observed across the whole study: Across the roughly 48 patients, TRB clonality was highly associated with recipient CMV seropositivity and CMV reactivation, and diversity with PTCy was similar to that in the CNI/methotrexate controls. The TRB repertoires of T cells infiltrating skin or GI tract showed only limited overlap with the TRB repertoires of T cells in blood. Donor-recipient similarity was low at 1-2 months but rose over the first year, and later blood repertoires were often dominated by donor CD8+ memory clones.

From the cysteine through the phenylalanine, the CDR3 covers 15 amino acids. Only the CDR3 region is kept as DNA, spanning 45 bases read in frame from base 1. Reading the germline V gene gives CDR1 SGHDN and CDR2 FVKESK. Trimming takes 1 base off V and 3 bases off J; junction bases not matched to a gene: 3. Read against the paper, the sample's treatment or condition label means: high-dose cyclophosphamide on days +3 and +4 as single-agent GVHD prophylaxis. Patients in the PTCy group got busulfan and fludarabine conditioning, a marrow graft from a related or unrelated donor, and cyclophosphamide on days +3 and +4. PTCy-treated patients were drawn from a prospective multi-institutional clinical trial. Peripheral blood and bone marrow mononuclear cells were isolated by Ficoll-Hypaque density centrifugation and were cryopreserved. Sorting of CD4+ and CD8+ T cells, including naive and memory subsets, was performed by FACS on a FACSAria II.

TRB sequencing was run on genomic DNA with either the immunoSEQ assay at survey resolution or the hsTCRB kit. In the paper's pipeline: The immunoSEQ software handled initial read processing, and the LymphoSeq R package was used for repertoire analyses. Clonality was computed as 1 minus normalized Shannon entropy; Gini coefficient was also calculated for each TRB dataset. Phenotypes of unsorted samples were inferred by mapping TRB sequences from sorted subsets of the recipient or donor onto the same recipient's unsorted samples. In TCRdb, the immuneACCESS table is reduced to in-frame sequences with V and J assigned. These tables do not hold every clone; where another copy was compared, an unresolved V gene accounts for under half, and the others remain unexplained. V and J calls plus clone size are reproduced from that table; the DNA served to infer D and trimming. This sample lists about 510 clones; 89% were detected once. The top ten constitute 5% to 6% of the sample.

Source: CD4+ T cells sorted from blood, taken after allogeneic stem cell transplant with posttransplant cyclophosphamide. This TCR derives from a female patient aged 50 to 60 who received an allogeneic stem cell transplant from a related donor, was CMV-positive, and had no GVHD. Following a transplant, some T cells may be graft donor cells, not patient cells. The V and J genes are TRBV14 and TRBJ2-1, with 7 middle bases fitting TRBD2. The CDR3 region: CASSQARDYYNEQFF. Read as DNA, the sequence is TGTGCCAGCAGCCAAGCCCGGGACTACTACAATGAGCAGTTCTTC.